The clone carrying this T cell receptor beta chain has just one count. The data belong to a study of blood T cell repertoires in COVID-19. Turning to the study itself: Both acute and convalescent COVID-19 samples were obtained from the United States, Italy and Spain. T cells, B-cell-depleted T cells, or PBMCs provided the cDNA or gDNA that served as material.

V gave up 1 base and J gave up 6 bases, with 7 bases separating them. Germline V gives CDR1 MNHNS, CDR2 SASEGT. The CDR3 runs 14 residues. In the study's own analysis: Amplifying reference gene primers gave estimates of nucleated cell counts. Generated by immunoSEQ multiplex PCR, the TCRdb table keeps only in-frame clones and is missing some. V, J and clone size were drawn from that table, and D and trimming were deduced from the DNA. The profile shows 400,000 to 450,000 clones, 70% to 90% of them singletons. Patients from Seattle were sampled longitudinally, starting during active infection. What was sequenced was peripheral blood. The TCR originated in a man aged 18 to 30 with COVID-19, enrolled during active disease. The chain uses TRBV6-1 and TRBJ1-6; D might be TRBD1 (5 bases). Written as DNA, the CDR3 is TGTGCCAGCAGTGAAGTTAGGGGTAATTCACCCCTCCACTTT. It translates to CASSEVRGNSPLHF.